Listed below are T cell receptor beta chains from one sample, sequenced in a study of T-cell memory formation after mild COVID-19. TCRdb re-derived calls from the 5' RACE reads in MiXCR, one entry per CDR3 protein. The sample yields approximately 190,000 distinct CDR3 sequences, roughly 18% seen once. Sequenced input: PBMCs or a T cell subset sorted from them (not recorded which). Receptor source: an adult woman who had mild COVID-19 (a few samples of this study predate the infection). Cell type and time point are not known. Each CDR3 is given with its conserved first and last residue. Each record gives: clone size, J gene, D gene, V gene, CDR3 protein, CDR3 DNA. A D gene is named only where the DNA matches it firmly. Where a row states a size, it is once, few, many or the class of an expanded clone; other rows omit it.

size: NA; J: TRBJ1-2; D: TRBD1; V: TRBV20-1; CDR3: CSAQGGKANYGYTF; DNA: TGCAGTGCTCAGGGGGGGAAAGCTAACTATGGCTACACCTTC
size: NA; J: TRBJ1-3; D: TRBD1; V: TRBV20-1; CDR3: CSASPVGQGKFGNTIYF; DNA: TGCAGTGCTAGCCCGGTGGGACAGGGGAAATTTGGAAACACCATATATTTT
size: few; J: TRBJ2-1; D: TRBD2; V: TRBV25-1; CDR3: CASSDPTSGRRNEQFF; DNA: TGTGCCAGCAGTGACCCGACTAGCGGCAGGAGGAATGAGCAGTTCTTC
size: NA; J: TRBJ2-1; D: TRBD2; V: TRBV6-5; CDR3: CASKGSLAGSSYNEQFF; DNA: TGTGCCAGCAAGGGGTCACTAGCGGGAAGCTCCTACAATGAGCAGTTCTTC
size: NA; J: TRBJ2-3; D: TRBD2; V: TRBV5-1; CDR3: CASSLPGLAGPTDTQYF; DNA: TGCGCCAGCAGCCTACCGGGACTAGCGGGACCCACAGATACGCAGTATTTT
size: few; J: TRBJ2-3; D: NA; V: TRBV12-3/TRBV12-4; CDR3: CASSFHLPGTDTQYF; DNA: TGTGCCAGCAGTTTCCATCTACCAGGCACAGATACGCAGTATTTT
size: few; J: TRBJ2-1; D: NA; V: TRBV12-3/TRBV12-4; CDR3: CASSFLRMGGRGNEQFF; DNA: TGTGCCAGCAGTTTTTTAAGGATGGGAGGTCGGGGGAATGAGCAGTTCTTC
size: NA; J: TRBJ1-5; D: TRBD1; V: TRBV18; CDR3: CASSPPGGQLNQPQHF; DNA: TGTGCCAGCTCACCACCGGGGGGACAGCTCAATCAGCCCCAGCATTTT
size: NA; J: TRBJ1-1; D: NA; V: TRBV5-5; CDR3: CASSLVAYTEALF; DNA: TGTGCCAGCAGCTTGGTCGCCTACACTGAAGCTCTCTTT
size: NA; J: TRBJ1-3; D: NA; V: TRBV7-6; CDR3: CASGVGSSLGNTIYF; DNA: TGTGCCAGTGGGGTAGGGAGTTCTCTGGGAAACACCATATATTTT
size: once; J: TRBJ2-3; D: TRBD2; V: TRBV5-1; CDR3: CASGLAGGLADTQYF; DNA: TGCGCCAGCGGATTAGCGGGAGGGCTTGCCGATACGCAGTATTTT
size: NA; J: TRBJ2-7; D: TRBD1; V: TRBV6-2/TRBV6-3; CDR3: CASSYSPGQGYEQYF; DNA: TGTGCCAGCAGTTACTCGCCGGGACAGGGCTACGAGCAGTACTTC
size: few; J: TRBJ2-7; D: NA; V: TRBV6-2/TRBV6-3; CDR3: CASSLWAPSYEQYF; DNA: TGTGCCAGCAGTTTATGGGCTCCCTCCTACGAGCAGTACTTC
size: few; J: TRBJ1-1; D: NA; V: TRBV7-8; CDR3: CASSFSPRREAFF; DNA: TGTGCCAGCAGCTTTTCCCCCAGGCGGGAAGCTTTCTTT
size: medium-sized; J: TRBJ2-3; D: TRBD2; V: TRBV3-1; CDR3: CASSRGLAGGSTDTQYF; DNA: TGTGCCAGCAGCCGGGGACTAGCGGGGGGGAGCACAGATACGCAGTATTTT
size: NA; J: TRBJ2-1; D: TRBD2; V: TRBV7-3; CDR3: CASSSRGLAVNNEQFF; DNA: TGTGCCAGCAGCTCTAGAGGACTAGCGGTAAACAATGAGCAGTTCTTC
size: NA; J: TRBJ2-5; D: NA; V: TRBV9; CDR3: CASSVGEGMKTQYF; DNA: TGTGCCAGCAGCGTAGGTGAAGGGATGAAGACCCAGTACTTC
size: few; J: TRBJ2-1; D: TRBD2; V: TRBV5-4; CDR3: CASSGTSGNNEQFF; DNA: TGTGCCAGCAGTGGGACTAGCGGGAACAATGAGCAGTTCTTC
size: NA; J: TRBJ1-2; D: NA; V: TRBV29-1; CDR3: CSVPRGPYYGYTF; DNA: TGCAGCGTTCCCCGCGGACCGTACTATGGCTACACCTTC
size: NA; J: TRBJ2-4; D: TRBD2; V: TRBV5-6; CDR3: CASSSGREIQYF; DNA: TGTGCCAGCAGTTCTGGGAGGGAAATTCAGTACTTC
size: NA; J: TRBJ1-2; D: NA; V: TRBV6-5; CDR3: CASSYTGRTRGYGYTF; DNA: TGTGCCAGCAGTTACACAGGCCGGACGCGCGGCTATGGCTACACCTTC
size: NA; J: TRBJ1-5; D: NA; V: TRBV20-1; CDR3: CSAVQGKSTDSNQPQHF; DNA: TGCAGTGCTGTCCAGGGTAAGTCCACGGACAGCAATCAGCCCCAGCATTTT
size: NA; J: TRBJ1-1; D: NA; V: TRBV18; CDR3: CASSQEQGRNTEAFF; DNA: TGTGCCAGCTCACAGGAGCAGGGAAGGAACACTGAAGCTTTCTTT
size: many; J: TRBJ1-6; D: NA; V: TRBV27; CDR3: CASSPSGRFNSPLHF; DNA: TGTGCCAGCAGTCCGTCGGGACGGTTTAATTCACCCCTCCACTTT
size: few; J: TRBJ2-5; D: NA; V: TRBV20-1; CDR3: CSARQGQETQYF; DNA: TGCAGTGCTAGACAGGGACAAGAGACCCAGTACTTC
size: few; J: TRBJ2-1; D: NA; V: TRBV4-3; CDR3: CASSQEGAAGLYNEQFF; DNA: TGCGCCAGCAGCCAAGAGGGGGCAGCGGGACTCTACAATGAGCAGTTCTTC
size: few; J: TRBJ1-3; D: NA; V: TRBV30; CDR3: CAWSFAGISTGNTIYF; DNA: TGTGCCTGGAGTTTTGCAGGGATCTCCACTGGAAACACCATATATTTT
size: NA; J: TRBJ1-2; D: TRBD1; V: TRBV7-2; CDR3: CASSVDRGRNYGYTF; DNA: TGTGCCAGCAGCGTCGACAGGGGAAGGAACTATGGCTACACCTTC
size: NA; J: TRBJ1-1; D: NA; V: TRBV7-9; CDR3: CASSLVSHPNTEAFF; DNA: TGTGCCAGCAGCTTAGTCTCGCACCCCAACACTGAAGCTTTCTTT
size: few; J: TRBJ1-2; D: NA; V: TRBV20-1; CDR3: CSASPRGARGYTF; DNA: TGCAGTGCTAGCCCCCGGGGGGCGCGTGGCTACACCTTC
size: few; J: TRBJ2-1; D: TRBD2; V: TRBV6-2/TRBV6-3; CDR3: CASSLQTSGQFF; DNA: TGTGCCAGCAGTCTCCAGACTAGCGGGCAGTTCTTC
size: few; J: TRBJ1-1; D: NA; V: TRBV10-2; CDR3: CASSGEEKGLPQAFF; DNA: TGCGCCAGCAGTGGAGAAGAGAAGGGTTTACCTCAAGCTTTCTTT
size: NA; J: TRBJ2-3; D: NA; V: TRBV20-1; CDR3: CSASPARASSTDTQYF; DNA: TGCAGTGCTAGTCCCGCGCGGGCTTCTAGCACAGATACGCAGTATTTT
size: many; J: TRBJ2-1; D: NA; V: TRBV3-1; CDR3: CASSQGWNEQFF; DNA: TGTGCCAGCAGCCAAGGATGGAATGAGCAGTTCTTC
size: few; J: TRBJ2-3; D: NA; V: TRBV10-3; CDR3: CAISGRGDTQYF; DNA: TGTGCCATCAGCGGAAGAGGGGATACGCAGTATTTT
size: few; J: TRBJ1-1; D: NA; V: TRBV29-1; CDR3: CSVQTSAMNTEAFF; DNA: TGCAGCGTTCAAACCAGCGCGATGAACACTGAAGCTTTCTTT
size: few; J: TRBJ1-4; D: TRBD1; V: TRBV7-2; CDR3: CASSPRQGRDGLFF; DNA: TGTGCCAGCAGCCCTCGACAGGGGAGGGATGGACTGTTTTTT
size: few; J: TRBJ2-7; D: NA; V: TRBV10-3; CDR3: CAISEHTYEQYF; DNA: TGTGCCATCAGTGAGCACACCTACGAGCAGTACTTC
size: few; J: TRBJ1-1; D: NA; V: TRBV19; CDR3: CASSIRVSTEAFF; DNA: TGTGCCAGTAGTATTCGGGTGAGCACTGAAGCTTTCTTT
size: few; J: TRBJ2-2; D: NA; V: TRBV7-2; CDR3: CASSSRQDRVDGELFF; DNA: TGTGCCAGCAGCTCCCGACAGGACCGGGTCGACGGGGAGCTGTTTTTT
size: NA; J: TRBJ2-5; D: NA; V: TRBV9; CDR3: CASSVGWGQETQYF; DNA: TGTGCCAGCAGCGTAGGGTGGGGACAAGAGACCCAGTACTTC
size: NA; J: TRBJ2-7; D: TRBD1; V: TRBV6-2/TRBV6-3; CDR3: CASTGTARHYEQYF; DNA: TGTGCCAGCACCGGGACAGCCCGACACTACGAGCAGTACTTC
size: NA; J: TRBJ2-3; D: TRBD2; V: TRBV12-3/TRBV12-4; CDR3: CASRLAGADTQYF; DNA: TGTGCCAGCAGACTAGCGGGGGCAGATACGCAGTATTTT
size: few; J: TRBJ1-5; D: NA; V: TRBV2; CDR3: CASLRDGGNQPQHF; DNA: TGTGCCAGCCTCCGGGACGGCGGCAATCAGCCCCAGCATTTT
size: few; J: TRBJ2-2; D: NA; V: TRBV12-3/TRBV12-4; CDR3: CASRLRDTGELFF; DNA: TGTGCCAGCAGACTCAGGGACACCGGGGAGCTGTTTTTT
size: once; J: TRBJ1-4; D: NA; V: TRBV24-1; CDR3: CATSESARGEKLFF; DNA: TGTGCCACCAGTGAAAGTGCCAGAGGTGAAAAACTGTTTTTT
size: NA; J: TRBJ2-5; D: TRBD2; V: TRBV5-1; CDR3: CASSQLLAGQETQYF; DNA: TGCGCCAGCAGCCAACTCCTAGCGGGACAAGAGACCCAGTACTTC
size: few; J: TRBJ1-1; D: NA; V: TRBV20-1; CDR3: CSARVQGYRTEAFF; DNA: TGCAGTGCTAGAGTTCAGGGTTATCGCACTGAAGCTTTCTTT
size: NA; J: TRBJ2-1; D: NA; V: TRBV6-5; CDR3: CASSYPRGKGDWYNEQFF; DNA: TGTGCCAGCAGTTACCCCAGGGGTAAGGGAGACTGGTACAATGAGCAGTTCTTC
size: few; J: TRBJ2-5; D: NA; V: TRBV7-9; CDR3: CASSAYLQGGETQYF; DNA: TGTGCCAGCAGCGCCTACCTACAGGGAGGGGAGACCCAGTACTTC
size: few; J: TRBJ2-5; D: NA; V: TRBV6-2/TRBV6-3; CDR3: CASSTAGRIGETQYF; DNA: TGTGCCAGCAGCACCGCAGGGCGGATCGGGGAGACCCAGTACTTC
size: NA; J: TRBJ1-2; D: NA; V: TRBV24-1; CDR3: CATSDGGVNGYTF; DNA: TGTGCCACCAGTGACGGGGGTGTAAATGGCTACACCTTC
size: few; J: TRBJ2-1; D: TRBD2; V: TRBV20-1; CDR3: CSANRLAGGLGQFF; DNA: TGCAGTGCTAACCGACTAGCGGGGGGGCTCGGGCAGTTCTTC
size: NA; J: TRBJ2-2; D: NA; V: TRBV5-1; CDR3: CASSLAISGTGELFF; DNA: TGCGCCAGCAGCTTGGCGATATCAGGGACCGGGGAGCTGTTTTTT